These 22 T cell receptor beta chains originate from one sample sequenced in a study of T cell responses to AZD1222 COVID-19 vaccine. The data were produced by immunoSEQ multiplex PCR, yet TCRdb's version contains in-frame clones alone and is incomplete. The sample has some 100,000 clones, 80% to 95% seen once. Sequenced material: peripheral blood, taken 28 days after the second AZD1222 dose. These receptors came from an adult who received the AZD1222 COVID-19 vaccine.

Remarks on this clone: The sample contains more than one DNA sequence encoding this CDR3. This chain connects TRBV3-1 (or the pseudogene TRBV3-2) to TRBJ1-2; D remains ambiguous. Trimming removed 5 bases at V and 1 base at J, with 5 bases between. The CDR3 runs to 12 residues. Germline CDR1 and CDR2: LGHDT and YNNKEL (reference sequence). This CDR3 reads CASSGSNYGYTF. In DNA, the CDR3 is TGTGCCAGCAGCGGAAGTAACTATGGCTACACCTTC.

The chain uses TRBV5-1 and TRBJ1-2, with 10 nucleotides matching TRBD1. Trimming at V came to 5 bases and at J to 5 bases, leaving 18 bases not matched to a gene. CDR3 size: 18 residues. Germline CDR1 and CDR2: SGHRS and YFSETQ. CDR3 sequence reads: CASSRNRAGTGERYGYTF. CDR3 DNA sequence: TGCGCCAGCAGTAGAAACCGAGCTGGGACAGGGGAACGATATGGCTACACCTTC. Complete variable domain (other parts from reference TRBV5-1 and TRBJ1-2): KAGVTQTPRYLIKTRGQQVTLSCSPISGHRSVSWYQQTPGQGLQFLFEYFSETQRNKGNFPGRFSGRQFSNSRSEMNVSTLELGDSALYLCASSRNRAGTGERYGYTFGSGTRLTVV.

V usage is TRBV20-1 and J usage is TRBJ1-2; 10 bases map to TRBD1. Germline V CDR1 and CDR2: DFQATT, SNEGSKA (reference sequence). This CDR3 region has 14 residues. V lost 3 bases, J lost 8 bases, and 9 bases stayed unmatched. Here the CDR3 reads CSASPRQGASGYTF. As DNA, the CDR3 is TGCAGTGCTAGTCCCCGACAGGGGGCAAGCGGCTACACCTTC.

This sequence joins TRBV19 and TRBJ2-2; 10 bases match TRBD2. The V segment lost 6 bases and the J segment 2 bases; nucleotides outside the gene matches: 6. Germline V CDR1 and CDR2: LNHDA, SQIVND (reference sequence). The CDR3 length is 16 residues. The CDR3 is CASSDSSGGNTGELFF. In nucleotides, the CDR3 is TGTGCCAGTAGCGACTCTAGCGGGGGAAACACCGGGGAGCTGTTTTTT. Together with reference TRBV19 and TRBJ2-2, the CDR3 gives the full variable domain: DGGITQSPKYLFRKEGQNVTLSCEQNLNHDAMYWYRQDPGQGLRLIYYSQIVNDFQKGDIAEGYSVSREKKESFPLTVTSAQKNPTAFYLCASSDSSGGNTGELFFGEGSRLTVL.

The chain uses TRBV7-2 and TRBJ1-6; D may be TRBD1 (6 bases). The CDR3 totals 14 residues. V gave up 4 bases and J gave up 9 bases, with 13 bases separating them. Germline CDR1 reads SGHTA; CDR2 reads FQGNSA. The CDR3: CASSSNRGPSPLHF. CDR3 nucleotide sequence: TGTGCCAGCAGCTCTAACCGGGGGCCTTCACCCCTCCACTTT.

The chain employs TRBV2 and TRBJ1-1, with D possibly matching TRBD1 (5 bases). This CDR3 region has 13 residues. Germline values: CDR1 SNHLY, CDR2 FYNNEI. The ends were cut back, 2 bases at V and 5 bases at J, with 9 bases in the middle. CDR3 residues: CASSEQGLTEAFF. In DNA form, the CDR3 reads TGTGCCAGCAGTGAACAGGGACTTACTGAAGCTTTCTTT.

This clone has a handful of counts. V gene TRBV3-1 (or the pseudogene TRBV3-2) combines with J gene TRBJ1-2, with a tentative D call TRBD1 (5 bases). V shed 6 bases and J shed 7 bases, with 18 bases lying between them. CDR1 is LGHDT, CDR2 YNNKEL, per germline (reference sequence). CDR3 length equals 14 residues. The CDR3 loop reads CASSPMRGRRGYTF. The CDR3, as DNA: TGTGCCAGCAGTCCCATGCGGGGCCGGCGTGGCTACACCTTC.

The V and J genes are TRBV5-1 and TRBJ1-1, with D perhaps TRBD1 (5 bases). V lost 3 bases and J 1 base, leaving 10 bases between the germline ends. This CDR3 is 14 amino acids long. CDR1 and CDR2 (germline): SGHRS, YFSETQ. The CDR3 DNA reads TGCGCCAGCAGCTATCTAACAGGGAACACTGAAGCTTTCTTT. The encoded protein is CASSYLTGNTEAFF.

This sequence joins TRBV7-6 and TRBJ1-5; D is unresolved. The germline gives CDR1 SGHVS, CDR2 FNYEAQ. The CDR3 runs to 13 residues. Between the trimmed V and J ends, which lost 6 bases and 0 bases, there was a span of 6 bases. CDR3: CASSRYSNQPQHF. Written as DNA, the CDR3 is TGTGCCAGCAGTCGTTATAGCAATCAGCCCCAGCATTTT. Based on the CDR3 plus reference TRBV7-6 and TRBJ1-5, the full variable domain is GAGVSQSPRYKVTKRGQDVALRCDPISGHVSLYWYRQALGQGPEFLTYFNYEAQQDKSGLPNDRFSAERPEGSISTLTIQRTEQRDSAMYRCASSRYSNQPQHFGDGTRLSIL.

The rearrangement joins TRBV2 to TRBJ2-4; D remains ambiguous. V dropped 0 bases and J dropped 6 bases, with 9 bases sitting between them. Germline CDR1 and CDR2: SNHLY and FYNNEI. The CDR3 contains 14 residues. The CDR3 region has the DNA TGTGCCAGCAGTGAAGCGTCTCAGGCAAACATTCAGTACTTC. Protein product: CASSEASQANIQYF.

CDR3 in amino acids: CASSQDAEYRGYTF. In nucleotides, the CDR3 is TGTGCCAGCAGCCAAGACGCCGAATATAGGGGCTACACCTTC. This chain links TRBV3-1 (or the pseudogene TRBV3-2) with TRBJ1-2; D gene unclear. The CDR3 covers 14 residues. V was shortened by 0 bases and J by 8 bases, with 13 bases between the two germline ends. From germline, CDR1 is LGHDT and CDR2 YNNKEL (reference sequence).

This CDR3 is CASSYSPRGTDTQYF. The CDR3 DNA follows: TGTGCCAGCAGTTACTCCCCCAGGGGCACAGATACGCAGTATTTT. The chain recombines TRBV6-5 with TRBJ2-3, with D maybe TRBD1 (5 bases). V was trimmed by 0 bases and J by 1 base, leaving 8 bases between them. Germline CDR1 is MNHEY and CDR2 is SVGAGI. The CDR3 has 15 residues.

The chain combines TRBV10-3 with TRBJ1-2; no definite D call. This CDR3 contains 14 residues. Trimming removed 0 bases at V and 4 bases at J, with 9 bases between. Germline V gene data show CDR1 as ENHRY and CDR2 as SYGVKD. The DNA of the CDR3 is TGTGCCATCAGTGAGTCAATGGGAGGCTATGGCTACACCTTC. Translation gives CAISESMGGYGYTF.

Of note for this clone: The junction differs from germline at one of its ends, possibly a read error. The sample has other DNA sequences that encode this CDR3 too. The chain carries TRBV2 and TRBJ1-6; D ambiguous. From germline, CDR1 is SNHLY and CDR2 FYNNEI. This CDR3 spans 16 amino acids. As DNA, the CDR3 is TGTGCTAGCAAAGGAACCGGCGCACCGGGAAATTCACCCCTCCACTTT. It encodes CASKGTGAPGNSPLHF.

This clone was counted between two and nine times. V and J are TRBV7-6 and TRBJ2-1; the match to TRBD1 covers 8 bases. V lost 4 bases, J lost 6 bases, and 5 bases stayed unmatched. Per the germline V gene, CDR1 is SGHVS and CDR2 is FNYEAQ. CDR3 length: 14 residues. The CDR3 region is CASSSGGAVNEQFF. The CDR3 DNA follows: TGTGCCAGCAGCTCAGGGGGCGCGGTCAATGAGCAGTTCTTC.

This sequence joins TRBV2 and TRBJ1-4; 8 nucleotides match TRBD1. Germline lookup yields CDR1 SNHLY and CDR2 FYNNEI. CDR3 length equals 17 residues. V was pared by 3 bases and J by 5 bases, with 11 bases of the junction left unmatched. CDR3: CASSDGRGRDRNEKLFF. CDR3 DNA sequence: TGTGCCAGCAGTGATGGGAGGGGTCGGGACAGGAATGAAAAACTGTTTTTT.

V gene TRBV7-6 combines with J gene TRBJ2-1; 7 bases agree with TRBD1. The V and J ends lost 1 base and 3 bases, in that order; junction bases with no gene match: 3. Germline CDR1 SGHVS, CDR2 FNYEAQ. The CDR3 sequence is 15 residues long. The CDR3 sequence is CASSLDSGGYNEQFF. The CDR3 coding sequence is TGTGCCAGCAGCTTAGACTCAGGGGGCTACAATGAGCAGTTCTTC.

The chain is built from TRBV18 and TRBJ1-1; 8 positions match TRBD1. From germline, CDR1 is KGHSH and CDR2 LQKENI. This CDR3 is 15 amino acids long. The trim removed 3 bases at V and 1 base at J, leaving 4 bases unmatched. CDR3 residues: CASSPWGQENTEAFF. The DNA of the CDR3 is TGTGCCAGCTCACCTTGGGGACAGGAGAACACTGAAGCTTTCTTT.

The chain couples TRBV30 to TRBJ1-5, with D uncertain. Germline CDR1 reads GTSNPN; CDR2 reads SVGIG (reference sequence). There are 13 residues in the CDR3. V lost 2 bases, J lost 4 bases, and 9 bases lay in between. The CDR3: CAWSKWENQPQHF. The CDR3 DNA follows: TGTGCCTGGAGTAAATGGGAGAATCAGCCCCAGCATTTT.

The gene calls are TRBV5-5 and TRBJ1-2; D is unclear. This CDR3 contains 16 residues. Trimming removed 3 bases from V and 7 bases from J, with 22 bases in between. Germline V lookup: CDR1 SGHKS, CDR2 YYEKEE (reference sequence). CDR3 in amino acids: CASSSGFSLRDSGYTF. The CDR3, as DNA: TGTGCCAGCAGCTCTGGTTTTTCCTTAAGGGATTCTGGCTACACCTTC.

This clone appeared a few times. V usage is TRBV5-1 and J usage is TRBJ1-4; 12 bases are a match to TRBD1. This CDR3 is 16 amino acids long. V lost 4 bases, J lost 8 bases, and 9 bases stayed unmatched. Germline V gives CDR1 SGHRS, CDR2 YFSETQ. The chain's CDR3 is CASSLGQGAMGEKLFF. CDR3 in DNA: TGCGCCAGCAGCCTGGGACAGGGGGCGATGGGGGAAAAACTGTTTTTT.

This sequence joins TRBV5-1 and TRBJ2-4; D unresolved. CDR1 is SGHRS, CDR2 YFSETQ, per germline. The V end lost 3 bases, the J end lost 1 base, and 11 bases lay between the germline ends. This CDR3 comprises 15 residues. CDR3 DNA sequence: TGCGCCAGCAGCTGGATCCCTGCGGCCAAAAACATTCAGTACTTC. This codes for CASSWIPAAKNIQYF.